The 10 T cell receptor beta chains below all came from one sample that was sequenced in a study of persistence of HIV-infected CD4 T cells. The stimulus was an HIV-1 Gag 15-mer peptide pool, approximately 0.93 ug/peptide/mL. Responding CD4+ T cells were sorted by upregulation of both CD40 ligand and CD69. Which antigens these TCRs recognize remains unknown. This was the immunoSEQ version 4 assay in survey mode. Clones were sequenced by immunoSEQ multiplex PCR, and TCRdb holds only the in-frame ones, with some missing. The profile shows around 26,000 clones, under 80% of them singletons. The sample consisted of CD4+ T cells sorted from PBMCs after approximately 18-hour stimulation, taken from a patient who received antiretroviral therapy. The receptors here all came from an adult man with HIV who was CMV-seropositive.

The DNA of the CDR3 is TGTGCCTGGAGCCTCAGGGATGAGCAGCCCCAGCATTTT. It encodes CAWSLRDEQPQHF. The rearrangement uses TRBV30 and TRBJ1-5, with D tentatively TRBD1 (5 bases). V dropped 3 bases and J dropped 7 bases, with 13 bases sitting between them. The CDR3 sequence is 13 residues long. CDR1 is GTSNPN and CDR2 is SVGIG in the germline V gene (reference sequence).

This clone has only a few counts. The rearrangement uses TRBV7-2 and TRBJ1-3; TRBD1 matches 11 bases. V was clipped by 1 base and J by 2 bases; unmatched bases: 4. The CDR3 has 17 amino acids. Germline V CDR1 and CDR2: SGHTA, FQGNSA. CDR3 nucleotides: TGTGCCAGCAGCTTAGGGGGACAGGGGGTAGCTGGAAACACCATATATTTT. It encodes CASSLGGQGVAGNTIYF. The complete variable domain, with remaining parts taken from reference TRBV7-2 and TRBJ1-3, reads GAGVSQSPSNKVTEKGKDVELRCDPISGHTALYWYRQSLGQGLEFLIYFQGNSAPDKSGLPSDRFSAERTGGSVSTLTIQRTQQEDSAVYLCASSLGGQGVAGNTIYFGEGSWLTVV.

This clone occurred once. The chain is built from TRBV19 and TRBJ2-2; TRBD2 might be the D (5 bases). V was cut by 0 bases and J by 0 bases, with 5 bases left in between. CDR1 and CDR2 from the germline V gene are LNHDA and SQIVND (reference sequence). The CDR3 is 15 amino acids. The CDR3: CASSIELANTGELFF. The CDR3 DNA reads as TGTGCCAGTAGTATAGAACTAGCGAACACCGGGGAGCTGTTTTTT.

The CDR3 protein is CASSEGRLQYF. The CDR3 DNA is TGTGCCAGCAGTGAAGGGAGGTTGCAGTACTTC. The rearrangement joins TRBV2 to TRBJ2-7, with D possibly matching TRBD2 (5 bases). The CDR3 has 11 amino acids. Germline-derived CDR1 and CDR2 are SNHLY and FYNNEI. Trimming cost V 1 base and J 9 bases, with 7 bases left between them. Full variable domain (missing parts from reference TRBV2 and TRBJ2-7): EPEVTQTPSHQVTQMGQEVILRCVPISNHLYFYWYRQILGQKVEFLVSFYNNEISEKSEIFDDQFSVERPDGSNFTLKIRSTKLEDSAMYFCASSEGRLQYFGPGTRLTVT.

The chain couples TRBV6-2 or TRBV6-3 to TRBJ2-7; D unclear. Trimming took off 2 bases at V and 0 bases at J, with 14 bases between the two ends. Germline values: CDR1 MNHEY, CDR2 SVGEGT. This CDR3 region has 16 residues. The CDR3 is CASSYPKSILSYEQYF. The CDR3 nucleotides are TGTGCCAGCAGTTACCCGAAGAGTATCCTCTCCTACGAGCAGTACTTC.

The gene calls are TRBV19 and TRBJ2-3, with D unclear. Between the trimmed V and J ends, which lost 6 bases and 4 bases, there was a span of 17 bases. The CDR3 covers 15 residues. Germline V CDR1 and CDR2: LNHDA, SQIVND (reference sequence). For the CDR3, the DNA is TGTGCCAGTAGCATGGGCCAGCCCGGAGCAGATACGCAGTATTTT. Amino acids: CASSMGQPGADTQYF.

This sequence joins TRBV19 and TRBJ2-7, with D possibly TRBD1 on 7 matching bases. Per germline, CDR1 LNHDA and CDR2 SQIVND (reference sequence). The CDR3 spans 14 residues. Trimming took off 6 bases at V and 5 bases at J, with 17 bases between the two ends. Here the CDR3 DNA reads TGTGCCAGTAGGTCTACAGGGGCTAGCGACGAGCAGTACTTC. Residues: CASRSTGASDEQYF.

The V and J genes are TRBV7-6 and TRBJ2-1; 8 bases align to TRBD2. CDR3 size: 16 residues. Losses at the gene ends were 4 bases for V and 0 bases for J; bases not matched to a gene: 5. Germline-derived CDR1 and CDR2 are SGHVS and FNYEAQ. Here the CDR3 DNA reads TGTGCCAGCAGCTCTACCGGGACTAGCTCCTACAATGAGCAGTTCTTC. Translation: CASSSTGTSSYNEQFF. Complete variable domain (other parts from reference TRBV7-6 and TRBJ2-1): GAGVSQSPRYKVTKRGQDVALRCDPISGHVSLYWYRQALGQGPEFLTYFNYEAQQDKSGLPNDRFSAERPEGSISTLTIQRTEQRDSAMYRCASSSTGTSSYNEQFFGPGTRLTVL.

The V and J genes are TRBV13 and TRBJ2-7; weak D call: TRBD1 (7 bases). The CDR3 totals 17 residues. Trimming pared 5 bases from V and 4 bases from J, leaving 24 bases between. The germline V gene encodes CDR1 PRHDT and CDR2 FYEKMQ (reference sequence). The CDR3 DNA is TGTGCCAGCAGCCCGATTCGGGCGGGACAGATCTTATACGAGCAGTACTTC. Its protein is CASSPIRAGQILYEQYF.

The J gene is TRBJ2-7, the V gene TRBV12-1. TRBV12-1 constitutes a pseudogene. The CDR3 covers 15 residues. CDR3 in amino acids: CASSPDAQESYEQYF. CDR3 DNA: TGTGCCAGCAGCCCTGATGCGCAGGAGAGCTACGAGCAGTACTTC.